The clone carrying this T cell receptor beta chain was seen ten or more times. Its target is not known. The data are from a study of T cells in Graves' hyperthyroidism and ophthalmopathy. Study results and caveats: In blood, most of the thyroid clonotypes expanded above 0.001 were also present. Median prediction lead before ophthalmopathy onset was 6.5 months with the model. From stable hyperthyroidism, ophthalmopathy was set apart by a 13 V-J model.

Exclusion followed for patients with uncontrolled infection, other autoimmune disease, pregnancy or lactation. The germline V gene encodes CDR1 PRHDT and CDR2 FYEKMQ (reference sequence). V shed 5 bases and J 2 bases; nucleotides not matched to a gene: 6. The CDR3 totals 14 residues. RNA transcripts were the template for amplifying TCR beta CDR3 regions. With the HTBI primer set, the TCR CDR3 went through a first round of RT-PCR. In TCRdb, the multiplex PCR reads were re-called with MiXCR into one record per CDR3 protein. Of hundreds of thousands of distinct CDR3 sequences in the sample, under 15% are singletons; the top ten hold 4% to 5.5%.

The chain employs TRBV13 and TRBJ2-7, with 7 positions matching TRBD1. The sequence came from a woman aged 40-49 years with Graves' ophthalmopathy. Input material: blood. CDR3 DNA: TGTGCCAGCAGCCCCCGACAGGGAACCTACGAGCAGTACTTC. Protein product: CASSPRQGTYEQYF.